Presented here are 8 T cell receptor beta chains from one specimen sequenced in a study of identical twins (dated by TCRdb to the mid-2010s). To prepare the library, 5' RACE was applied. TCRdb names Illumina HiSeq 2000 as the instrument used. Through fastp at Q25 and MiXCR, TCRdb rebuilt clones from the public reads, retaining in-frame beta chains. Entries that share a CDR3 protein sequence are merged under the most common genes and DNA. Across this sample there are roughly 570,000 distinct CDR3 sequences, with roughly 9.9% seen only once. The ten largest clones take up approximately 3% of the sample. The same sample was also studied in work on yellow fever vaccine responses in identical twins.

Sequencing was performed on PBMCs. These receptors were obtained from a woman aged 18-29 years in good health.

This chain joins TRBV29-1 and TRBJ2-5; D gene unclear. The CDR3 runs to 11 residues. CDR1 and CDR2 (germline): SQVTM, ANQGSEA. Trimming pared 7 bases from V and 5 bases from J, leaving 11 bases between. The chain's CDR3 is CSAYRGETQYF. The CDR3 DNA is TGCAGCGCTTACCGAGGCGAGACCCAGTACTTC.

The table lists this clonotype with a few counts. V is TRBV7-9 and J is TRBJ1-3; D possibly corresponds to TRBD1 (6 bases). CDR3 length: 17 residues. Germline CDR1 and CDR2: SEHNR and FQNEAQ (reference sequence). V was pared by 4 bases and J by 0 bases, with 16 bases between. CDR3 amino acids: CASSSIAGASSGNTIYF. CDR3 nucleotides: TGTGCCAGCAGCTCAATAGCAGGGGCTTCCTCTGGAAACACCATATATTTT.

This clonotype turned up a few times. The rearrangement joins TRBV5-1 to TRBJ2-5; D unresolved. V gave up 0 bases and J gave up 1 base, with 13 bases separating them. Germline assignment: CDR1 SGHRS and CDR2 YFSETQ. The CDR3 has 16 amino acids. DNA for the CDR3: TGCGCCAGCAGCTTGGCTGGGGATAGGGCCCAAGAGACCCAGTACTTC. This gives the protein CASSLAGDRAQETQYF.

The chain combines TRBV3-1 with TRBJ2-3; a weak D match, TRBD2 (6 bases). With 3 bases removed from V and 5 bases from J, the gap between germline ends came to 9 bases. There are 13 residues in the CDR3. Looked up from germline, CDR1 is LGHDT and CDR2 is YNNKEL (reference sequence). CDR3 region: CASSHLGGDTQYF. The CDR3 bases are TGTGCCAGCAGCCATCTGGGGGGAGATACGCAGTATTTT.

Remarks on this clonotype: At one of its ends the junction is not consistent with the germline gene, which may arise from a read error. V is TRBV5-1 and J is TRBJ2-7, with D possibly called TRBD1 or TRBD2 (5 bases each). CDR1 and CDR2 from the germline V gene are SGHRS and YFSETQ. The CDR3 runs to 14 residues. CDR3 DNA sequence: TGCGCCTGCAGCTTTCGGGACGGTACCTACGAGCAGTACTTC. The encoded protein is CACSFRDGTYEQYF.

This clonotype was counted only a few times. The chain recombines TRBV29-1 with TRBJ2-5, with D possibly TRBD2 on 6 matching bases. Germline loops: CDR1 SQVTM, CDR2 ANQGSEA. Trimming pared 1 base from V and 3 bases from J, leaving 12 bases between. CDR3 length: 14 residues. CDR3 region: CSVEVAEGKETQYF. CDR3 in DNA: TGCAGCGTTGAAGTGGCGGAGGGGAAAGAGACCCAGTACTTC.

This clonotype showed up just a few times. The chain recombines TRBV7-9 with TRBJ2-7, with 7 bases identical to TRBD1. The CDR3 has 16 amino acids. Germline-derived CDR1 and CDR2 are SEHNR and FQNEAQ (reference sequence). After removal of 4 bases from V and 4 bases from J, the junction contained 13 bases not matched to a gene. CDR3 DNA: TGTGCCAGCAGCTATGGTGGCAGGGGGATATATTACGAGCAGTACTTC. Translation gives CASSYGGRGIYYEQYF.

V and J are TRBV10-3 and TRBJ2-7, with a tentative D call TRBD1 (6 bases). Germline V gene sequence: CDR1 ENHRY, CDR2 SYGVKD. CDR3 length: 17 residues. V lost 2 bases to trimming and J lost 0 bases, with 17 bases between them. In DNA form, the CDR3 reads TGTGCCATCAGTGAGAGGTTAGGGGACACAAGCTCCTACGAGCAGTACTTC. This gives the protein CAISERLGDTSSYEQYF.